This TCR beta chain was sequenced in a study of blood T cell repertoires in COVID-19. Study information: Some COVID-19 samples were acute and others convalescent; all came from the United States, Italy and Spain. Sources were T cells, B-cell-depleted T cells, or PBMCs; the material itself was cDNA or gDNA.

Original handling: By means of reference gene primer amplification, nucleated cell counts were estimated. Libraries were prepared by immunoSEQ multiplex PCR; TCRdb keeps only in-frame clonotypes and omits some of them. V and J calls and clone size are copied from that table; D and trimming were computed from the DNA. The sample contains over 35,000 clones, 60% to 85% of which appear only once. Trimming left V 4 bases short and J 0 bases short, with 4 bases between. Germline V gives CDR1 LNHDA, CDR2 SQIVND (reference sequence). The CDR3 is made up of 14 amino acids. The sequence derives from a man aged 65-85 years with acute or convalescent COVID-19. Sequences were obtained from peripheral blood. The gene calls are TRBV19 and TRBJ2-6, with unresolved D. The DNA for the CDR3 is TGTGCCAGTAGTACATCCTCTGGGGCCAACGTCCTGACTTTC. Its translation is CASSTSSGANVLTF.